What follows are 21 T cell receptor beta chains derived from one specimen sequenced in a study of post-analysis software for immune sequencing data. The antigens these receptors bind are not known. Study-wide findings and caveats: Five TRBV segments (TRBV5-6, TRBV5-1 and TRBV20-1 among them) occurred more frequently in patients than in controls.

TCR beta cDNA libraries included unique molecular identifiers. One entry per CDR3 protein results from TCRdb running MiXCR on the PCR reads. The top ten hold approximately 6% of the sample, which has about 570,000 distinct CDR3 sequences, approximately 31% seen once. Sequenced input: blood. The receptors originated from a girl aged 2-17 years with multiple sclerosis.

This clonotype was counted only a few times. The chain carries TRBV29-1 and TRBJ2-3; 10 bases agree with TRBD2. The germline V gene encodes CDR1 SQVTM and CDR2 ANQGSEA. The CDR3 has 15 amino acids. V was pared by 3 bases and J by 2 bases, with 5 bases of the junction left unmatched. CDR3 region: CSVDRLAGATDTQYF. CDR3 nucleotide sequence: TGCAGCGTTGATAGGCTAGCGGGGGCCACAGATACGCAGTATTTT.

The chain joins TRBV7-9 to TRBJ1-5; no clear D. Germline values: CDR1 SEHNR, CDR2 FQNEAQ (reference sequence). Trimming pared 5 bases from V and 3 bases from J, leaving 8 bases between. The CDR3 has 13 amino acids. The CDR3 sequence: CASSPAANQPQHF. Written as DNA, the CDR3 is TGTGCCAGCAGCCCGGCGGCCAATCAGCCCCAGCATTTT.

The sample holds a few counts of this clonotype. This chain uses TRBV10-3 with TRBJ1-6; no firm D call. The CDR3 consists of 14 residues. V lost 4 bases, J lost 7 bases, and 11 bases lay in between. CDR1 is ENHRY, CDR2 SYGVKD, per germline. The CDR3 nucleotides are TGTGCCATCAGTGGGGAGGGTGGCAATTCACCCCTCCACTTT. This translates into CAISGEGGNSPLHF.

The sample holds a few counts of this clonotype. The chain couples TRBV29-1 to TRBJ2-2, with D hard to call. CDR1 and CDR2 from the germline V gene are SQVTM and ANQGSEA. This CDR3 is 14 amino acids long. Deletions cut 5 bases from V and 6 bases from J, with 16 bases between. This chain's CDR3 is CSVLSARMSGELFF. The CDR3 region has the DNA TGCAGCGTTCTGTCCGCTCGGATGTCCGGGGAGCTGTTTTTT.

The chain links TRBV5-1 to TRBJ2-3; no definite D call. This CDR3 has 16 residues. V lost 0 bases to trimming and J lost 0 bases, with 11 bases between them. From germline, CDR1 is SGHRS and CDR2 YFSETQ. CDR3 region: CASSLEAISSTDTQYF. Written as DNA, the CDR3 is TGCGCCAGCAGCTTGGAGGCAATCTCTAGCACAGATACGCAGTATTTT.

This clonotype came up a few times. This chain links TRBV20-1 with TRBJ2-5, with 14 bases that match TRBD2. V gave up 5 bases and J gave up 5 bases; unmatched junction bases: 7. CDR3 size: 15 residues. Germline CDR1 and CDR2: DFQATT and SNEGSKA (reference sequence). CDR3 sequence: CSAPGLAGGWETQYF. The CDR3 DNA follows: TGCAGTGCTCCCGGACTAGCGGGGGGTTGGGAGACCCAGTACTTC.

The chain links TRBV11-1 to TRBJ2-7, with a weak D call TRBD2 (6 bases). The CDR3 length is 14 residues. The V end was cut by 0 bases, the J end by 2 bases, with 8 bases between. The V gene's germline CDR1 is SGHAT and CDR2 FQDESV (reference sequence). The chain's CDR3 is CASSLARGTYEQYF. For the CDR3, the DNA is TGTGCCAGCAGCTTAGCGCGGGGAACCTACGAGCAGTACTTC.

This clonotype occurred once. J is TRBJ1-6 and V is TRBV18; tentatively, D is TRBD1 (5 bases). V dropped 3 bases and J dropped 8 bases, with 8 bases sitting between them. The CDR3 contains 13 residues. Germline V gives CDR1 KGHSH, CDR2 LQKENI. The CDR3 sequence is CASSPGGHSPLHF. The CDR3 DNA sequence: TGTGCCAGCTCACCGGGGGGTCATTCACCCCTCCACTTT.

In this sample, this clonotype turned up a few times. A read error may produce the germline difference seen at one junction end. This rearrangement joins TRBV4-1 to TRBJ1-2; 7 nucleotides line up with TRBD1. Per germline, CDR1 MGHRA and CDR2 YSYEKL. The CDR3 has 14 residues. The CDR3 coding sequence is TGCGTCAGCAGCCACGGACAGGCTAACTATGGCTACACCTTC. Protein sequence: CVSSHGQANYGYTF.

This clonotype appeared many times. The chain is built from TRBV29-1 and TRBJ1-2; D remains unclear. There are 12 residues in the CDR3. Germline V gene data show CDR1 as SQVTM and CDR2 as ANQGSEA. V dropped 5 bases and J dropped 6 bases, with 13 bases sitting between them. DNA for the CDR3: TGCAGCGTTCCCATCTCAGTTGATGGCTACACCTTC. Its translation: CSVPISVDGYTF.

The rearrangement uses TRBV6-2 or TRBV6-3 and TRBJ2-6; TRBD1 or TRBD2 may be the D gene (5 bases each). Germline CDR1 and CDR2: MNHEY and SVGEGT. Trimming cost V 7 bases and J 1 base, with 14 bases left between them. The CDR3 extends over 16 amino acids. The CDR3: CASTPFGGSGANVLTF. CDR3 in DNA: TGTGCCAGCACCCCCTTTGGGGGATCTGGGGCCAACGTCCTGACTTTC.

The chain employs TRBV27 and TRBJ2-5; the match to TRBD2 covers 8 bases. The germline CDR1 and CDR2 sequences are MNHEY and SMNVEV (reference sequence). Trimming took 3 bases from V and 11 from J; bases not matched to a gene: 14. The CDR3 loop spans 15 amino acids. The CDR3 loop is CASSLELAETYGQYF. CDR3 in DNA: TGTGCCAGCAGTTTGGAACTAGCGGAGACCTACGGGCAGTACTTC.

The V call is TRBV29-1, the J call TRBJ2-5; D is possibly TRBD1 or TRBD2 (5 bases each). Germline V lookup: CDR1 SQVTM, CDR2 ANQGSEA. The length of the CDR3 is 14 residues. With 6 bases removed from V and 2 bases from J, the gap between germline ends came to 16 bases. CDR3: CSVSKGTQQETQYF. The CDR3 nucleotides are TGCAGCGTCTCAAAGGGGACCCAACAAGAGACCCAGTACTTC.

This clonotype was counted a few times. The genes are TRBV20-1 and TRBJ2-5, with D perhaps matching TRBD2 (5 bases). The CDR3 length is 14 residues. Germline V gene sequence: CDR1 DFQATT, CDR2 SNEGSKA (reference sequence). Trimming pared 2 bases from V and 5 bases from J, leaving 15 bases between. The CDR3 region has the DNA TGCAGTGCTAGAAAGTCCTCTAGCAGCGAGACCCAGTACTTC. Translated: CSARKSSSSETQYF.

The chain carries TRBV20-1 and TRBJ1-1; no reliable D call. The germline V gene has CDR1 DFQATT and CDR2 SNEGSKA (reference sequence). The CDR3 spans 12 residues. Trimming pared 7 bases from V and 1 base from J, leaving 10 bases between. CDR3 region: CSGQHRNTEAFF. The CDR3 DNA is TGCAGTGGACAACACAGGAACACTGAAGCTTTCTTT.

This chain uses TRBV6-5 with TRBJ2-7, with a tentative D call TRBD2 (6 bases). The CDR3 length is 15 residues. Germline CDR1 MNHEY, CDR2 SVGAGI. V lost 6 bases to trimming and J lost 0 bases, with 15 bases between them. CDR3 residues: CASSQSGDFSYEQYF. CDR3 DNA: TGTGCCAGCAGCCAATCGGGGGACTTCTCCTACGAGCAGTACTTC.

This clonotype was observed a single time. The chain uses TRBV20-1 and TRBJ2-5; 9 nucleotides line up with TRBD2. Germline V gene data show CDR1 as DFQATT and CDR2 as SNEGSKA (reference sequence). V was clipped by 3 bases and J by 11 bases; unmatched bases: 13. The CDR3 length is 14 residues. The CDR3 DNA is TGCAGTGCTAGTTATAGCGGGGGCCGTTGGGAGCAGTACTTC. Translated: CSASYSGGRWEQYF.

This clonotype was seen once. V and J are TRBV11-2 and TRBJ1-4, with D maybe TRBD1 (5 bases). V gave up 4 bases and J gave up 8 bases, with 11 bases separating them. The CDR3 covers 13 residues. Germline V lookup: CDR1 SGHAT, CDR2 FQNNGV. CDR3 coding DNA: TGTGCCAGCAGCTCCATCAACAGGGAAAAACTGTTTTTT. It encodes CASSSINREKLFF.

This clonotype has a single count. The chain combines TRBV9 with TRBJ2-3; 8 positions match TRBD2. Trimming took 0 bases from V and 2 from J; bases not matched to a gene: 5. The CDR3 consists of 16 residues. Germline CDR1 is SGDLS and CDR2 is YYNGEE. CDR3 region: CASSVESGGSTDTQYF. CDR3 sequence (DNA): TGTGCCAGCAGCGTAGAAAGCGGGGGATCCACAGATACGCAGTATTTT. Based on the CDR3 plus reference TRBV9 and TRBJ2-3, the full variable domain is DSGVTQTPKHLITATGQRVTLRCSPRSGDLSVYWYQQSLDQGLQFLIQYYNGEERAKGNILERFSAQQFPDLHSELNLSSLELGDSALYFCASSVESGGSTDTQYFGPGTRLTVL.

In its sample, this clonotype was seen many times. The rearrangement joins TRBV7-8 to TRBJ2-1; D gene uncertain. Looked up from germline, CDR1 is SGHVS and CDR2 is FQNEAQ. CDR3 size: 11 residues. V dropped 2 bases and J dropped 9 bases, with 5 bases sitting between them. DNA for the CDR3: TGTGCCAGCAGCTTAAAAAGTGAGCAGTTCTTC. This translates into CASSLKSEQFF.

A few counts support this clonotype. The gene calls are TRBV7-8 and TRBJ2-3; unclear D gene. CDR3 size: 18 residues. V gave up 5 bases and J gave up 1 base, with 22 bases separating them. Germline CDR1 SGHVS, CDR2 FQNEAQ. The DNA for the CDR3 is TGTGCCAGCAGCCCCTTCTTGTACCGGGCCCAGGGCACAGATACGCAGTATTTT. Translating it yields CASSPFLYRAQGTDTQYF.